The count of the clone carrying this TCR beta chain is one. Amplification used 60 Vbeta primers and 13 Jbeta primers. Here immunoSEQ multiplex PCR was the method, and the copy in TCRdb shows in-frame clones only, minus some. The table shows roughly 130,000 clones, with more than 55% occurring only once. The germline CDR1 and CDR2 sequences are SGHTA and FQGNSA. V lost 5 bases and J lost 0; bases outside the gene matches: 6. This CDR3 is 16 amino acids long. The data belong to a study of cytomegalovirus exposure and HLA in healthy donors. The origin of this receptor is a woman in her fifties or sixties in good health and CMV-seronegative. The chain has TRBV7-2 and TRBJ2-2; 7 nucleotides agree with TRBD1. Sequencing was carried out using PBMCs. CDR3 in amino acids: CASSQAGTANTGELFF. Written as DNA, the CDR3 is TGTGCCAGCAGCCAAGCCGGGACAGCGAACACCGGGGAGCTGTTTTTT.